A selection of T cell receptor beta chains follows, all from one sample in a study of blood T cell repertoires in COVID-19. Clones were read by immunoSEQ multiplex PCR, and TCRdb kept only the in-frame ones, dropping some. Of more than 200,000 clones in the sample, around 82% were seen once. Material: peripheral blood. These receptors all stem from a woman between 50 and 59 years old with acute or convalescent COVID-19. CDR3s include the opening cysteine and the closing phenylalanine or tryptophan. The order of the fields is V gene, clone size, D gene, J gene, CDR3 protein, CDR3 DNA. The D gene is left open where the match is weak. Only some rows state a clone size, as once, few, many or a class for expanded clones.

>TRBV28|NA|NA|TRBJ1-2
CASSSTARGGYGYTF
TGTGCCAGCAGTTCCACTGCCAGGGGCGGCTATGGCTACACCTTC
>TRBV19|NA|TRBD1|TRBJ2-7
CASSERQGGLYEQYF
TGTGCCAGTAGTGAACGACAGGGGGGCCTTTACGAGCAGTACTTC
>TRBV10-3|NA|NA|TRBJ1-1
CAIRGNGGNTEAFF
TGTGCCATCAGGGGGAACGGAGGGAACACTGAAGCTTTCTTT
>TRBV18|NA|NA|TRBJ2-1
CASSPGSAVSNEQFF
TGTGCCAGCTCACCAGGGTCGGCGGTGAGCAATGAGCAGTTCTTC
>TRBV3-1/TRBV3-2|NA|NA|TRBJ1-1
CASSQVAWGTEAFF
TGTGCCAGCAGCCAAGTAGCGTGGGGCACTGAAGCTTTCTTT
>TRBV6-5|NA|NA|TRBJ1-1
CASHRDEGMNTEAFF
TGTGCCAGCCACAGGGACGAGGGTATGAACACTGAAGCTTTCTTT
>TRBV27|NA|TRBD1|TRBJ1-5
CASRTGAGPSQPQHF
TGTGCCAGCAGGACAGGGGCCGGACCGTCCCAGCCCCAGCATTTT
>TRBV10-2|once|TRBD1|TRBJ2-5
CASSETFGQGDETQYF
TGCGCCAGCAGTGAGACCTTCGGACAGGGGGACGAGACCCAGTACTTC
>TRBV24-1|NA|NA|TRBJ2-7
CATSDPSRGYEQYF
TGTGCCACCAGTGATCCCTCGAGAGGCTACGAGCAGTACTTC
>TRBV12-3/TRBV12-4|NA|TRBD1|TRBJ1-5
CASRSGQGLPQHF
TGTGCCAGCCGATCGGGACAGGGGTTGCCCCAGCATTTT
>TRBV29-1|NA|TRBD1|TRBJ2-6
CSVGQGASGGANVLTF
TGCAGCGTTGGACAGGGAGCCTCGGGAGGGGCCAACGTCCTGACTTTC
>TRBV7-3|NA|TRBD1|TRBJ1-1
CASSSSDRVGEAFF
TGTGCCAGCAGCTCATCGGACAGGGTCGGTGAAGCTTTCTTT
>TRBV6-2/TRBV6-3|NA|TRBD2|TRBJ2-4
CASSSGTSGIQIAKNIQYF
TGTGCCAGCAGTTCAGGGACTAGCGGGATTCAAATAGCCAAAAACATTCAGTACTTC
>TRBV27|NA|NA|TRBJ1-1
CASSLDRNTEAFF
TGTGCCAGCAGTTTAGACAGAAACACTGAAGCTTTCTTT
>TRBV10-1|NA|NA|TRBJ1-1
CASSVDSLNTEAFF
TGCGCCAGCAGTGTGGACAGTTTGAACACTGAAGCTTTCTTT
>TRBV5-4|NA|TRBD2|TRBJ2-3
CASSPSSSGSWDTQYF
TGTGCCAGCAGCCCCAGCTCTAGCGGGAGTTGGGATACGCAGTATTTT
>TRBV28|few|TRBD2|TRBJ2-7
CASRFSGSDEQYF
TGTGCCAGCAGATTTAGCGGGAGCGACGAGCAGTACTTC
>TRBV5-6|NA|TRBD2|TRBJ2-7
CASSLNGALAGGHSYEQYF
TGTGCCAGCAGCTTGAACGGGGCCCTAGCGGGAGGACACTCCTACGAGCAGTACTTC
>TRBV19|NA|TRBD2|TRBJ2-1
CASSRREMNEQFF
TGTGCCAGTAGTAGGCGGGAGATGAATGAGCAGTTCTTC
>TRBV14|NA|NA|TRBJ2-4
CASSHRGLGKNIQYF
TGTGCCAGCAGCCACCGGGGGTTGGGGAAAAACATTCAGTACTTC